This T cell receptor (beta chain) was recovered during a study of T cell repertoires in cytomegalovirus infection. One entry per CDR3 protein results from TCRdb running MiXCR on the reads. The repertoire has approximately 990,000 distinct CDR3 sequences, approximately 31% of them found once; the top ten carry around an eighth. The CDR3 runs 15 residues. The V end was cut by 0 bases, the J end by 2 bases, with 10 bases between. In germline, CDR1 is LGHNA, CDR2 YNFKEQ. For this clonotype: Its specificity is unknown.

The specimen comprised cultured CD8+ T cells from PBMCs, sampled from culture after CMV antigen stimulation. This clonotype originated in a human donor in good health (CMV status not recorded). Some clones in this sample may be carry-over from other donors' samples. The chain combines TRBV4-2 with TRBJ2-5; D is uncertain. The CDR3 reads CASSQESELQETQYF. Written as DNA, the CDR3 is TGTGCCAGCAGCCAAGAATCTGAACTTCAAGAGACCCAGTACTTC.